The rows below give T cell receptor beta chains drawn from one sample of a study of CD8 T cells in ankylosing spondylitis. MiXCR was run by TCRdb on the 5' RACE reads, yielding one entry per CDR3 protein. The sample records roughly 260,000 distinct CDR3 sequences, over 15% being singletons. The material sequenced was blood, either unsorted or a sorted T cell fraction (not recorded which). The receptors shown here come from a male donor with ankylosing spondylitis or in good health (not recorded which). CDR3s include the opening cysteine and the closing phenylalanine or tryptophan. D genes are given only for firm matches. Only part of the rows carry a size: once, few, many, or a class if the clone is expanded.

v_gene,j_gene,abundance,d_gene,CDR3nt,CDR3aa
TRBV12-3/TRBV12-4,TRBJ1-2,.,TRBD1,TGTGCCAGCACCTCACAGGGGGCGCACTATGGCTACACCTTC,CASTSQGAHYGYTF
TRBV12-3/TRBV12-4,TRBJ2-1,many,.,TGTGCCAGCAGTTTCTCACAAGGGGTAGTATTTATAAGTGAGCAGTTCTTC,CASSFSQGVVFISEQFF
TRBV20-1,TRBJ2-1,.,TRBD2,TGCAGTGCTAGAATGATAGCGGGATCGGGTGAGCAGTTCTTC,CSARMIAGSGEQFF
TRBV4-2,TRBJ1-2,.,.,TGTGCCAGCAGCCAAGAACGGAGAGCCTCGGTCAACTATGGCTACACCTTC,CASSQERRASVNYGYTF
TRBV29-1,TRBJ2-2,many,.,TGCAGCGTTGCCACTATTTTAACCGGGGAGCTGTTTTTT,CSVATILTGELFF
TRBV24-1,TRBJ2-6,few,.,TGTGCCACCAGTGACCGAGACTCTGGGGCCAACGTCCTGACTTTC,CATSDRDSGANVLTF
TRBV7-9,TRBJ2-1,.,TRBD2,TGTGCCAGCACCTTCGGGGGGCTAGCGGGAGACGGGAATGAGCAGTTCTTC,CASTFGGLAGDGNEQFF
TRBV29-1,TRBJ2-2,few,.,TGCAGCGTTGGCGTAATCGGGGAGCTGTTTTTT,CSVGVIGELFF
TRBV12-3/TRBV12-4,TRBJ1-1,few,.,TGTGCCAGCAGTTTTGATTCCCGTACTGAAGCTTTCTTT,CASSFDSRTEAFF
TRBV11-2,TRBJ2-3,few,TRBD2,TGTGCCAGCAGCTTAAATTGGGCTAGCGGAAGGACAGATACGCAGTATTTT,CASSLNWASGRTDTQYF
TRBV28,TRBJ1-5,few,.,TGTGCCAGCAGTTTAGACAGCTATCAGCCCCAGCATTTT,CASSLDSYQPQHF
TRBV2,TRBJ2-1,few,.,TGTGCCAGCAGTGATCTAGGTTTGGGAGGCCCACACAATGAGCAGTTCTTC,CASSDLGLGGPHNEQFF
TRBV20-1,TRBJ2-5,.,.,TGCAGTGCTAACGGTGTTTTCCGGGGGCCAAGCCAAGAGACCCAGTACTTC,CSANGVFRGPSQETQYF
TRBV12-3/TRBV12-4,TRBJ2-2,many,.,TGTGCCAGCAGCCCTAGTACCGGGGAGCTGTTTTTT,CASSPSTGELFF
TRBV7-9,TRBJ1-1,.,TRBD1,TGTGCCAGCAGCAAACTGACAGGGGGAGGGACTGAAGCTTTCTTT,CASSKLTGGGTEAFF
TRBV20-1,TRBJ1-4,many,.,TGCAGTGCTACCCATCCTTTGGCGGATGAAAAACTGTTTTTT,CSATHPLADEKLFF
TRBV20-1,TRBJ2-5,.,.,TGCAGTGCAGCTACAGAGATACAAGAGACCCAGTACTTC,CSAATEIQETQYF
TRBV12-3/TRBV12-4,TRBJ1-5,.,.,TGTGCCAGCAAACCCGGGGGGAATAGCAATCAGCCCCAGCATTTT,CASKPGGNSNQPQHF
TRBV29-1,TRBJ2-5,.,.,TGCAGCGTTGAAGACCAGAGATCTCCCTCGCAAGAGACCCAGTACTTC,CSVEDQRSPSQETQYF
TRBV5-1,TRBJ2-5,.,.,TGCGCCAGCAGCTTGGCCCGCCGAAGAGGGGAGACCCAGTACTTC,CASSLARRRGETQYF
TRBV2,TRBJ2-3,.,TRBD2,TGTGCCAGCAGTGAAGCGGATAGATTCCTAGCGGGGGCCACAGATACGCAGTATTTT,CASSEADRFLAGATDTQYF
TRBV5-1,TRBJ2-3,.,.,TGCGCCAGCAGCATAGGGGCAACGGCGCAGTATTTT,CASSIGATAQYF
TRBV7-6,TRBJ2-1,few,.,TGTGCCAGCAGCTTAACCCCATTAGGATCTCGGGAGCAGTTCTTC,CASSLTPLGSREQFF
TRBV5-6,TRBJ1-3,many,.,TGTGCCAGCAGCTTGCCGGGAGGAAACACCATATATTTT,CASSLPGGNTIYF
TRBV4-1,TRBJ2-5,.,.,TGCGCCAGCAGCCAAGAGGGTTTTCGCCAAGAGACCCAGTACTTC,CASSQEGFRQETQYF